This TCR beta chain emerged from a study of PD-1 blockade in classical Hodgkin lymphoma. Assay used: immunoSEQ multiplex PCR; TCRdb lists only in-frame clones, some missing. The sample records 20,000 to 25,000 clones, over 60% being singletons. Following autologous stem cell transplantation, relapse occurred in every patient, and exposure to brentuximab vedotin varied. The study recorded best responses of complete response, partial response or progressive disease. Between the trimmed V and J ends, which lost 3 bases and 6 bases, there was a span of 12 bases. Germline V gives CDR1 MGHDK, CDR2 SYGVNS. This CDR3 spans 14 amino acids.

The sample in question was peripheral blood mononuclear cells (PBMCs), obtained before the second cycle of nivolumab. This receptor was identified in a human donor with classical Hodgkin lymphoma. The chain combines TRBV25-1 with TRBJ2-1; weak D call: TRBD2 (6 bases). The CDR3 spells CASSEAGYSNEQFF. In DNA, the CDR3 is TGTGCCAGCAGTGAGGCGGGATACTCCAATGAGCAGTTCTTC.